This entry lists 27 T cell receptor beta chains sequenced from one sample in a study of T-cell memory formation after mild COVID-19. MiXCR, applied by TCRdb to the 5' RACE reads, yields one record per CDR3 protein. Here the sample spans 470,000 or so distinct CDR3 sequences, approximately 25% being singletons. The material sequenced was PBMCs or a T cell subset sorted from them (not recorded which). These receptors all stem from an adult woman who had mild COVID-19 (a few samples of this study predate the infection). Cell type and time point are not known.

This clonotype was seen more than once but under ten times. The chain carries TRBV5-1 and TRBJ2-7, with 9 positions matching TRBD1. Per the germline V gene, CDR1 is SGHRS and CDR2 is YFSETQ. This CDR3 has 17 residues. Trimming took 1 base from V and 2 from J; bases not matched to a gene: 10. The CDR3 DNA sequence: TGCGCCAGCAGCTTGTCCTCAACCGGGACAGGGACCTACGAGCAGTACTTC. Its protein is CASSLSSTGTGTYEQYF.

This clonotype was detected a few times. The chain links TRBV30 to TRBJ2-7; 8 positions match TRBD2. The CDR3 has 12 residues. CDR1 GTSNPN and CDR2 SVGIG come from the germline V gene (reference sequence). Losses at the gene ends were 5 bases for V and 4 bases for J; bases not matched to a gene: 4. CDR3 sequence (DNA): TGTGCCTGGGACGGGGGGGGTTACGAGCAGTACTTC. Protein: CAWDGGGYEQYF. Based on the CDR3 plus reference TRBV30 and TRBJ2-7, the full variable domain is SQTIHQWPATLVQPVGSPLSLECTVEGTSNPNLYWYRQAAGRGLQLLFYSVGIGQISSEVPQNLSASRPQDRQFILSSKKLLLSDSGFYLCAWDGGGYEQYFGPGTRLTVT.

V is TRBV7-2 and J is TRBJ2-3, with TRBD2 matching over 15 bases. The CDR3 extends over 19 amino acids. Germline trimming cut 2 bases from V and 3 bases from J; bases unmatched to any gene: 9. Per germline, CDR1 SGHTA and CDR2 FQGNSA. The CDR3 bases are TGTGCCAGCAGCTTAAATGGACTAGCGGGAGGGCTAAGGACAGATACGCAGTATTTT. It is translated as CASSLNGLAGGLRTDTQYF. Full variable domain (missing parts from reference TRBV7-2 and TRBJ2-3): GAGVSQSPSNKVTEKGKDVELRCDPISGHTALYWYRQSLGQGLEFLIYFQGNSAPDKSGLPSDRFSAERTGGSVSTLTIQRTQQEDSAVYLCASSLNGLAGGLRTDTQYFGPGTRLTVL.

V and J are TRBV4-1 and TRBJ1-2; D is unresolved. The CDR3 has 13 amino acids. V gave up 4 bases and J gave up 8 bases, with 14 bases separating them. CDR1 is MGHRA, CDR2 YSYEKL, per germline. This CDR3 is CASSLGGSLGYTF. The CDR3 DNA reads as TGCGCCAGCAGCCTTGGAGGCAGCCTGGGCTACACCTTC.

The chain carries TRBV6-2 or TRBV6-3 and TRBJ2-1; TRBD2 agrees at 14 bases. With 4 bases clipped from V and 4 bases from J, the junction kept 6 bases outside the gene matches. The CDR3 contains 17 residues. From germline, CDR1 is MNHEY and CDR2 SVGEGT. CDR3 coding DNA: TGTGCCAGCAGTTGGGGACTAGCGGGGGATGGATACAATGAGCAGTTCTTC. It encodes CASSWGLAGDGYNEQFF.

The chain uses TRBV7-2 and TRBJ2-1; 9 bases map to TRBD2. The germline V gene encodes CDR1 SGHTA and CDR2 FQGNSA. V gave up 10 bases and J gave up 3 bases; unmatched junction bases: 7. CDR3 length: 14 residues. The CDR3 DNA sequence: TGTGCCACCCAAACTAGCGGGTACTACAATGAGCAGTTCTTC. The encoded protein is CATQTSGYYNEQFF.

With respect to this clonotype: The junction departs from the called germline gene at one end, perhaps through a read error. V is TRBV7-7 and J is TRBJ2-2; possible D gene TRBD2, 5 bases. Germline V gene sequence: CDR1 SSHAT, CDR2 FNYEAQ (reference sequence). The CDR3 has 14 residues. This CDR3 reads CASRGGLNTGELFF. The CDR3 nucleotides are TGTGCTAGCAGAGGCGGGCTGAACACCGGGGAGCTGTTTTTT.

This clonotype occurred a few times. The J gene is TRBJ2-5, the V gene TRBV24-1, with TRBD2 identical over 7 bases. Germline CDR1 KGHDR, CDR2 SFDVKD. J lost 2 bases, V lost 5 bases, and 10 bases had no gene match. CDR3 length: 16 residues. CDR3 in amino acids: CATSVSESGEQETQYF. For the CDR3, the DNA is TGTGCCACCAGTGTCTCGGAAAGCGGGGAGCAAGAGACCCAGTACTTC.

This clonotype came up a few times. The CDR3 DNA reads as TGTGCCAGCAGTTACCCCCTAACATTGTGGGGACAGGGACGTACTCAGCCCCAGCATTTT. Translation gives CASSYPLTLWGQGRTQPQHF. This chain uses TRBV6-1 with TRBJ1-5, with 9 bases identical to TRBD1. The CDR3 runs 20 residues. The V gene end was trimmed by 5 bases and the J gene end by 6 bases; junction bases not matched to a gene: 23. Germline values: CDR1 MNHNS, CDR2 SASEGT.

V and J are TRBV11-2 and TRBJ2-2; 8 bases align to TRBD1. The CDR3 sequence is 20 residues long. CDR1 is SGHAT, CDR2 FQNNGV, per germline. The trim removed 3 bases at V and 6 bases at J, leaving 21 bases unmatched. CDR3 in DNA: TGTGCCAGCAGCTTGACTCCGGGACAGGCCCTGATTTTTTTCTCCGGGGAGCTGTTTTTT. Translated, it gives CASSLTPGQALIFFSGELFF.

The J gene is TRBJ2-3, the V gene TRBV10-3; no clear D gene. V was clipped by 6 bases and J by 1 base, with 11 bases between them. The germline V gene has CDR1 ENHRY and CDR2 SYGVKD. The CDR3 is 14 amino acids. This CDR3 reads CAIRGTLGTDTQYF. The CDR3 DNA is TGTGCCATCAGGGGTACCTTGGGCACAGATACGCAGTATTTT.

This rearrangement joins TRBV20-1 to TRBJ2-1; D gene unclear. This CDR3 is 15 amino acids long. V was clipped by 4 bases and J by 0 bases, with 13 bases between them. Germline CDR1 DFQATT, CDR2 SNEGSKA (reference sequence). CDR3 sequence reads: CSATAGRSSYNEQFF. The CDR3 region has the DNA TGCAGTGCTACTGCCGGGCGAAGCTCCTACAATGAGCAGTTCTTC.

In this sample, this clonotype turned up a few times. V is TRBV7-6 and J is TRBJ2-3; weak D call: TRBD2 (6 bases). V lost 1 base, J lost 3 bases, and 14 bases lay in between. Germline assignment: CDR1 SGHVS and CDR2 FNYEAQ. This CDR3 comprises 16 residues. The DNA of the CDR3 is TGTGCCAGCAGCTTAGGGACACTGGGGGGAACAGATACGCAGTATTTT. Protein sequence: CASSLGTLGGTDTQYF.

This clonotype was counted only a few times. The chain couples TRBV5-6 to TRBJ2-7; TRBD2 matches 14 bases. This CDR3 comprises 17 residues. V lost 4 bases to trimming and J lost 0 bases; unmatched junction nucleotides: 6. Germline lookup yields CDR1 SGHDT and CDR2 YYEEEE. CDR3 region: CASSPRTSGRPSYEQYF. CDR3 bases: TGTGCCAGCAGCCCCAGGACTAGCGGGAGGCCCTCCTACGAGCAGTACTTC. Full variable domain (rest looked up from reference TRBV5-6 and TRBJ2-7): DAGVTQSPTHLIKTRGQQVTLRCSPKSGHDTVSWYQQALGQGPQFIFQYYEEEERQRGNFPDRFSGHQFPNYSSELNVNALLLGDSALYLCASSPRTSGRPSYEQYFGPGTRLTVT.

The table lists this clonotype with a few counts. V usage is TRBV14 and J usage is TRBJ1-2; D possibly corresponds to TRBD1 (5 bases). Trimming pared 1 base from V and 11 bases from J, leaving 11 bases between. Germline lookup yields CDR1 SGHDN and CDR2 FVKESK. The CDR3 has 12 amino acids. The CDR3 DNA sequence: TGTGCCAGCAGCCAAGGCAGGGACCATTACACCTTC. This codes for CASSQGRDHYTF. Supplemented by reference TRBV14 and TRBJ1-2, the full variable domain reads EAGVTQFPSHSVIEKGQTVTLRCDPISGHDNLYWYRRVMGKEIKFLLHFVKESKQDESGMPNNRFLAERTGGTYSTLKVQPAELEDSGVYFCASSQGRDHYTFGSGTRLTVV.

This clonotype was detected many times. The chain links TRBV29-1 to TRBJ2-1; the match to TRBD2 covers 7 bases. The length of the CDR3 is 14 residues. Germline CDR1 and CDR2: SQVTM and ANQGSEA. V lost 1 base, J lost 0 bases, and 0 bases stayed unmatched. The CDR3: CSVEGGSSYNEQFF. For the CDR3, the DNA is TGCAGCGTTGAAGGCGGGAGCTCCTACAATGAGCAGTTCTTC.

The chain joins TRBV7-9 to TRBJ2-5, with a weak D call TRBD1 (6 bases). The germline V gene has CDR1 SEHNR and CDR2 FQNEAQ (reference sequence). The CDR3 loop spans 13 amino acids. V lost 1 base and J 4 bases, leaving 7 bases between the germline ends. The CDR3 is CASSLEQGETQYF. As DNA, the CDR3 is TGTGCCAGCAGCTTAGAACAGGGAGAGACCCAGTACTTC.

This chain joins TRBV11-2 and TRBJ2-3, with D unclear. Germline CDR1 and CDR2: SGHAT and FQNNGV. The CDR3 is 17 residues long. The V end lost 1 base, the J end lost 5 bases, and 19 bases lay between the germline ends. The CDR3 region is CASSLAYSGAGGDTQYF. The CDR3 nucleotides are TGTGCCAGCAGCTTAGCGTACTCAGGAGCTGGTGGAGATACGCAGTATTTT.

The CDR3 loop is CASKTGLATGELFF. In DNA, the CDR3 is TGTGCCAGTAAGACAGGGTTGGCCACCGGGGAGCTGTTTTTT. The chain employs TRBV19 and TRBJ2-2; 7 bases agree with TRBD1. Germline loops: CDR1 LNHDA, CDR2 SQIVND (reference sequence). The CDR3 covers 14 residues. V lost 7 bases, J lost 4 bases, and 6 bases stayed unmatched. Full variable domain (remainder filled in from reference TRBV19 and TRBJ2-2): DGGITQSPKYLFRKEGQNVTLSCEQNLNHDAMYWYRQDPGQGLRLIYYSQIVNDFQKGDIAEGYSVSREKKESFPLTVTSAQKNPTAFYLCASKTGLATGELFFGEGSRLTVL.

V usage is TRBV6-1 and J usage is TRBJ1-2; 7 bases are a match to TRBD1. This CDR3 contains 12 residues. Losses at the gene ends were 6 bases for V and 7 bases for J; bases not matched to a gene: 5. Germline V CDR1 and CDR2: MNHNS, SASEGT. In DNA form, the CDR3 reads TGTGCCAGCAGGATAGGGGGCACTGGCTACACCTTC. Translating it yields CASRIGGTGYTF.

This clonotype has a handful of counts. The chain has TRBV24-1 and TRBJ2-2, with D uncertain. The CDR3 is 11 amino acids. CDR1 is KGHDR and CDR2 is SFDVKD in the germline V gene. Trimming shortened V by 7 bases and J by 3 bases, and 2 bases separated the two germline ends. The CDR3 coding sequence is TGTGCCACCAGCTACACCGGGGAGCTGTTTTTT. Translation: CATSYTGELFF.

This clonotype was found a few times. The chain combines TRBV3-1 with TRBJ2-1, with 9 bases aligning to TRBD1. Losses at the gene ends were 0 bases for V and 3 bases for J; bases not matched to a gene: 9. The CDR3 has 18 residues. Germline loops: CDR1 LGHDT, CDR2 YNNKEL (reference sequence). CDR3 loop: CASSQEIIDRGFYNEQFF. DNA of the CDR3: TGTGCCAGCAGCCAAGAGATAATTGACAGGGGGTTCTACAATGAGCAGTTCTTC.

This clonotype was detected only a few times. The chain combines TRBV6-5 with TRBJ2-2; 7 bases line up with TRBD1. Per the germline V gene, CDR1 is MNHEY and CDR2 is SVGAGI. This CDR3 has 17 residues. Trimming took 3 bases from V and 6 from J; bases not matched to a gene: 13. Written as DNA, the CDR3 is TGTGCCAGCAGTTATTTCGGGAACAGGGGAATTTCCGGGGAGCTGTTTTTT. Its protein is CASSYFGNRGISGELFF.

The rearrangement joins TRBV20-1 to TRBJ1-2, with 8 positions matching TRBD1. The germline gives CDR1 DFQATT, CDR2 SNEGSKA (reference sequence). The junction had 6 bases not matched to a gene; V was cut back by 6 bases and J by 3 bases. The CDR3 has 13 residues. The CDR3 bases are TGCAGTGCGGGAAAACAGGGGGACTATGGCTACACCTTC. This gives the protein CSAGKQGDYGYTF.

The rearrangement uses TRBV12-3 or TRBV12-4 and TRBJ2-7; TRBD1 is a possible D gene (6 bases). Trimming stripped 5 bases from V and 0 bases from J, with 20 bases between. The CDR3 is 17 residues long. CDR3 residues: CASSPGGGEGLSYEQYF. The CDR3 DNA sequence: TGTGCCAGCAGTCCTGGTGGGGGCGAAGGTCTCTCCTACGAGCAGTACTTC.

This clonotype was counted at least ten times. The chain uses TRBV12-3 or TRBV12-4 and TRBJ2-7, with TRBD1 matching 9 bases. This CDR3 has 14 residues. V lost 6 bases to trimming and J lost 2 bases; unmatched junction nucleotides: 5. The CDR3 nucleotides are TGTGCCAGCAGCTGGACAGGGGAAACCTACGAGCAGTACTTC. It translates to CASSWTGETYEQYF.

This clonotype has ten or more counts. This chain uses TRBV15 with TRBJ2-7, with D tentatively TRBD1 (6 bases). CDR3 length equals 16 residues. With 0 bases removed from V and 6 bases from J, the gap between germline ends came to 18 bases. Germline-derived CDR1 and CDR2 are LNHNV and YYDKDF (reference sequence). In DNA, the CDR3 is TGTGCCACCAGCAGAGATCCTCCAGGGGTGGTTAGCGAGCAGTACTTC. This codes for CATSRDPPGVVSEQYF. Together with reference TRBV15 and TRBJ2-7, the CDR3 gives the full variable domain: DAMVIQNPRYQVTQFGKPVTLSCSQTLNHNVMYWYQQKSSQAPKLLFHYYDKDFNNEADTPDNFQSRRPNTSFCFLDIRSPGLGDTAMYLCATSRDPPGVVSEQYFGPGTRLTVT.